The clone carrying this T cell receptor beta chain appeared once. The antigen is undetermined. The sample comes from a study of T cell responses to AZD1222 COVID-19 vaccine. General study points: Clonal diversity may have been underestimated, and the donors were mostly white British, with more females than males. After two AZD1222 doses, spike-specific TCR breadth and depth rose versus day 0.

TCRdb's table, derived via immunoSEQ multiplex PCR, lists solely in-frame clones and lacks some. Of 130,000 to 150,000 clones listed, 88% are singletons. The sequence was collected from an adult in good health. The sequencing here drew on peripheral blood, taken on day 0 of AZD1222 vaccination.

The CDR3 region is CASSTRGWPQHF. CDR3 nucleotide sequence: TGTGCCAGCAGTACCCGGGGGTGGCCCCAGCATTTT. The V call is TRBV6-5, the J call TRBJ1-5, with D tentatively TRBD1 (5 bases). CDR1 and CDR2 from the germline V gene are MNHEY and SVGAGI. CDR3 length: 12 amino acids. V was trimmed by 5 bases and J by 9 bases, leaving 11 bases between them.